This T cell receptor beta chain stems from a study of Ad26.COV2.S vaccination and SARS-CoV-2 variants. Study-wide findings and caveats: Breadth of non-spike TCRs did not differ between vaccinees and placebo recipients.

The CDR3 extends over 13 amino acids. Trimming shortened V by 2 bases and J by 7 bases, and 12 bases separated the two germline ends. Germline values: CDR1 SGDLS, CDR2 YYNGEE. A word on this clone: No antigen is known for it.

Sequenced by immunoSEQ multiplex PCR; TCRdb stores in-frame clones only, minus some. The profile shows 300,000 to 400,000 clones, about 90% of them singletons. Sequenced here: peripheral blood, sampled after recovery from COVID-19. The clonotype comes from a human donor who had recovered from COVID-19. The chain combines TRBV9 with TRBJ1-1; D unresolved. In DNA, the CDR3 is TGTGCCAGCAGCGTCCGCGCCAATGGTGAAGCTTTCTTT. It translates to CASSVRANGEAFF.